This T cell receptor (beta chain) was identified during a study of cytomegalovirus exposure and HLA in healthy donors. Study observations and caveats: Per published reports, the classifier diagnosed cytomegalovirus status with high specificity and sensitivity. When a later analysis was performed, an Asian-associated ancestry cluster reportedly had fewer N-insertions than the roughly 700-donor mean. The listing of 150 to 200 TCR beta chains classed them as cytomegalovirus-associated.

Concerning this clone itself: Its antigen is currently unknown.

Trimming pared 6 bases from V and 3 bases from J, leaving 19 bases between. The germline gives CDR1 SNHLY, CDR2 FYNNEI. The CDR3 is 16 residues long. Both 60 Vbeta primers and 13 Jbeta primers went into the PCR. Clones were read by immunoSEQ multiplex PCR, and TCRdb kept only the in-frame ones, dropping some. Found here are some 180,000 clones, just over 75% of them singletons; the top ten hold approximately 2%. The J gene is TRBJ2-3, the V gene TRBV2, with D perhaps matching TRBD2 (6 bases). This receptor was identified in a man aged 30 to 39 in good health and CMV-seronegative. The specimen was PBMCs. The DNA for the CDR3 is TGTGCCAGCAGAGCTTCTGGAGGGAGCGGGACAGATACGCAGTATTTT. Amino acid sequence: CASRASGGSGTDTQYF. Together with reference TRBV2 and TRBJ2-3, the CDR3 gives the full variable domain: EPEVTQTPSHQVTQMGQEVILRCVPISNHLYFYWYRQILGQKVEFLVSFYNNEISEKSEIFDDQFSVERPDGSNFTLKIRSTKLEDSAMYFCASRASGGSGTDTQYFGPGTRLTVL.